One and the same sample provided the 19 T cell receptor beta chains below, sequenced in a study of shared clonotypes between healthy human individuals (TCRdb year 2020). For the CD8 naive samples, CD45RO-negative cells were positively selected for CCR7, yielding a CD45RA+CCR7+ population from which TemRA cells were excluded. Library generation was performed with the immunoSEQ multiplex PCR assay. Here the immuneACCESS table is served through TCRdb, limited to in-frame sequences with V and J called. Missing clones are a known gap in these copies; in checked studies unresolved V genes cover under half, and the rest lacks a known reason. Counted in this sample were roughly 2 million clones; about 95% of them appeared once. The ten most abundant clones make up about 1.1% of the sample. Sequences were obtained from naive CD8+ T cells sorted from blood. In the paper's terms, the cell subset or site label means: CD45RA+CCR7+. All receptors come from a man between 18 and 35 years old in good health.

About this clone: A read error is possible here, since a much larger clone lies one base away. The chain is built from TRBV5-6 and TRBJ1-1, with 8 bases that match TRBD1. Germline CDR1 reads SGHDT; CDR2 reads YYEEEE. V dropped 0 bases and J dropped 4; count of bases not matched to a gene: 2. The CDR3 runs 14 residues. CDR3 in DNA: TGTGCCAGCAGCTTGGGGACAGGGACCACTGAAGCTTTCTTT. Its translation is CASSLGTGTTEAFF.

On this clone: The sample has other DNA sequences that encode this CDR3 too. The rearrangement joins TRBV9 to TRBJ1-4; no clear D. The length of the CDR3 is 15 residues. The germline CDR1 and CDR2 sequences are SGDLS and YYNGEE. Trimming stripped 2 bases from V and 0 bases from J, with 8 bases between. CDR3 protein: CASSVGGSTNEKLFF. The CDR3 coding sequence is TGTGCCAGCAGCGTGGGCGGGTCAACTAATGAAAAACTGTTTTTT.

This chain uses TRBV4-2 with TRBJ1-1; 10 bases map to TRBD1. Germline-derived CDR1 and CDR2 are LGHNA and YNFKEQ. This CDR3 comprises 15 residues. With 0 bases clipped from V and 7 bases from J, the junction kept 5 bases outside the gene matches. CDR3 residues: CASSQDLGDRGEAFF. The CDR3 DNA reads TGTGCCAGCAGCCAAGATTTAGGGGACAGGGGTGAAGCTTTCTTT.

The CDR3, as DNA: TGCGCCAGCAGCCAAGGGGCGGGAGGACAAGAGACCCAGTACTTC. It is translated as CASSQGAGGQETQYF. The chain carries TRBV4-3 and TRBJ2-5, with 8 nucleotides matching TRBD2. Germline loops: CDR1 LGHNA, CDR2 YSLEER. The V segment lost 1 base and the J segment 2 bases; nucleotides outside the gene matches: 3. The CDR3 extends over 15 amino acids.

This clone was observed a single time. The sample contains more than one DNA sequence encoding this CDR3. The chain joins TRBV2 to TRBJ2-7, with D possibly TRBD1 on 6 matching bases. Trimming took off 6 bases at V and 3 bases at J, with 12 bases between the two ends. The germline V gene has CDR1 SNHLY and CDR2 FYNNEI. CDR3 length: 13 amino acids. Here the CDR3 reads CASRAGTSYEQYF. CDR3 nucleotide sequence: TGTGCCAGCAGGGCCGGGACAAGCTACGAGCAGTACTTC.

On this clone: Other DNA sequences in the same sample also yield this CDR3. V usage is TRBV5-1 and J usage is TRBJ1-4; no clear D gene. Germline V gene data show CDR1 as SGHRS and CDR2 as YFSETQ. The CDR3 consists of 14 residues. The ends were cut back, 0 bases at V and 0 bases at J, with 3 bases in the middle. In nucleotides, the CDR3 is TGCGCCAGCAGCTTGGGTCCAACTAATGAAAAACTGTTTTTT. Its translation: CASSLGPTNEKLFF.

This chain connects TRBV5-1 to TRBJ2-7; D not certain. Trimming stripped 5 bases from V and 6 bases from J, with 15 bases between. Germline CDR1 SGHRS, CDR2 YFSETQ. This CDR3 spans 13 amino acids. The CDR3 sequence is CASRGGDMPEQYF. The CDR3 DNA is TGCGCCAGCAGAGGCGGAGACATGCCCGAGCAGTACTTC.

The rearrangement links TRBV2 to TRBJ1-4, with D possibly TRBD1 on 6 matching bases. This CDR3 has 15 residues. Trimming shortened V by 7 bases and J by 4 bases, and 16 bases separated the two germline ends. Germline CDR1 SNHLY, CDR2 FYNNEI. The CDR3 is CASKRDTSFNEKLFF. DNA of the CDR3: TGTGCCAGCAAACGGGACACATCGTTTAATGAAAAACTGTTTTTT.

The genes are TRBV19 and TRBJ1-6; no clear D. Trimming cost V 5 bases and J 3 bases, with 11 bases left between them. Germline V gene lookup returns CDR1 LNHDA and CDR2 SQIVND (reference sequence). This CDR3 has 15 residues. DNA for the CDR3: TGTGCCAGTAGTCCCGGACCGGTCTATAATTCACCCCTCCACTTT. Translating it yields CASSPGPVYNSPLHF.

The chain is built from TRBV13 and TRBJ2-1; possibly TRBD2 for D (7 bases). The germline V and J ends were trimmed by 3 bases and 8 bases, with 14 bases remaining between them. This CDR3 region has 14 residues. Germline V gene data show CDR1 as PRHDT and CDR2 as FYEKMQ (reference sequence). CDR3 protein: CASSFLGGLDEQFF. DNA of the CDR3: TGTGCCAGCAGCTTTCTCGGGGGGCTCGATGAGCAGTTCTTC.

The CDR3 DNA reads as TGCAGCAGGAGGGCCGGGACAGGGGGAGAAAAACTGTTTTTT. This translates into CSRRAGTGGEKLFF. This chain uses TRBV29-1 with TRBJ1-4; 11 bases map to TRBD1. The CDR3 length is 14 residues. Germline CDR1 is SQVTM and CDR2 is ANQGSEA. The junction had 10 bases not matched to a gene; V was cut back by 8 bases and J by 8 bases. The full variable domain, in which reference TRBV29-1 and TRBJ1-4 provide the parts outside the CDR3, is SAVISQKPSRDICQRGTSLTIQCQVDSQVTMMFWYRQQPGQSLTLIATANQGSEATYESGFVIDKFPISRPNLTFSTLTVSNMSPEDSSIYLCSRRAGTGGEKLFFGSGTQLSVL.

This clone was observed once. The rearrangement links TRBV11-2 to TRBJ2-5, with D perhaps matching TRBD1 or TRBD2 (5 bases each). V shed 5 bases and J shed 5 bases, with 9 bases lying between them. CDR3 length: 12 amino acids. Germline loops: CDR1 SGHAT, CDR2 FQNNGV. The CDR3 nucleotides are TGTGCCAGCAGCGCCGAGGGGGAGACCCAGTACTTC. Residues: CASSAEGETQYF.

The genes are TRBV5-8 and TRBJ2-5; 11 nucleotides match TRBD2. The germline V gene encodes CDR1 SGHTS and CDR2 YDEGEE. The CDR3 consists of 15 residues. V trimming: 4 bases; J trimming: 1 base; junction bases outside the gene matches: 3. CDR3 nucleotide sequence: TGTGCCAGCAGCGATGGGACTAGCGGCCAAGAGACCCAGTACTTC. Residues: CASSDGTSGQETQYF. Looking up the rest from reference TRBV5-8 and TRBJ2-5 gives the full variable domain: EAGVTQSPTHLIKTRGQQATLRCSPISGHTSVYWYQQALGLGLQFLLWYDEGEERNRGNFPPRFSGRQFPNYSSELNVNALELEDSALYLCASSDGTSGQETQYFGPGTRLLVL.

The rearrangement links TRBV19 to TRBJ1-3; no clear D gene. The CDR3 is made up of 16 amino acids. The V gene's germline CDR1 is LNHDA and CDR2 SQIVND (reference sequence). V dropped 5 bases and J dropped 3 bases, with 17 bases sitting between them. The CDR3 DNA reads as TGTGCCAGTAGTCCCCGGGAAGGAGGTTTTGGAAACACCATATATTTT. It yields the protein CASSPREGGFGNTIYF.

The V and J genes are TRBV6-5 and TRBJ1-4; TRBD1 is a possible D gene (6 bases). Trimming left V 4 bases short and J 3 bases short, with 9 bases between. This CDR3 is 14 amino acids long. Germline CDR1 MNHEY, CDR2 SVGAGI. In DNA form, the CDR3 reads TGTGCCAGCAGTTTCAGGGGTGCTAATGAAAAACTGTTTTTT. Its translation is CASSFRGANEKLFF.

The gene calls are TRBV7-2 and TRBJ2-5; tentative D call: TRBD2 (6 bases). Trimming stripped 5 bases from V and 5 bases from J, with 21 bases between. The CDR3 loop spans 16 amino acids. Germline V gene data show CDR1 as SGHTA and CDR2 as FQGNSA. The CDR3 DNA reads as TGTGCCAGCAGCCCTACAGTGGGGACTCTCTTTGAGACCCAGTACTTC. Its translation is CASSPTVGTLFETQYF.

The genes are TRBV6-5 and TRBJ1-4; D is uncertain. Germline loops: CDR1 MNHEY, CDR2 SVGAGI. The CDR3 has 14 amino acids. The ends were cut back, 6 bases at V and 7 bases at J, with 15 bases in the middle. As DNA, the CDR3 is TGTGCCAGCAGCCCCGTTTTAGGTTTTGAAAAACTGTTTTTT. As protein: CASSPVLGFEKLFF.

The J gene is TRBJ1-1, the V gene TRBV13; 7 bases align to TRBD1. V dropped 5 bases and J dropped 0; count of bases not matched to a gene: 9. This CDR3 is 16 amino acids long. Looked up from germline, CDR1 is PRHDT and CDR2 is FYEKMQ (reference sequence). The CDR3 region is CASSPVGTDMNTEAFF. CDR3 DNA sequence: TGTGCCAGCAGCCCTGTAGGGACAGATATGAACACTGAAGCTTTCTTT. Full variable domain (outside the CDR3, taken from reference TRBV13 and TRBJ1-1): AAGVIQSPRHLIKEKRETATLKCYPIPRHDTVYWYQQGPGQDPQFLISFYEKMQSDKGSIPDRFSAQQFSDYHSELNMSSLELGDSALYFCASSPVGTDMNTEAFFGQGTRLTVV.

The rearrangement joins TRBV2 to TRBJ2-7, with no clear D. The ends were cut back, 5 bases at V and 2 bases at J, with 13 bases in the middle. Germline loops: CDR1 SNHLY, CDR2 FYNNEI. The length of the CDR3 is 14 residues. CDR3 sequence: CASSQGGETYEQYF. The CDR3, as DNA: TGTGCCAGCAGTCAAGGTGGCGAAACCTACGAGCAGTACTTC.